This T cell receptor beta chain was documented in a study of blood T cell repertoires in COVID-19. About the research overall: Collection of acute and convalescent COVID-19 samples took place in the United States, Italy and Spain.

Original processing methods: Cell counts per sample came from amplifying reference gene primers. The data were produced by immunoSEQ multiplex PCR, yet TCRdb's version contains in-frame clones alone and is incomplete. The V and J calls and the clone size are those of that table, but D and trimming were determined from the DNA. This table holds 98,000 or so clones, about nine tenths found once. Trimming stripped 4 bases from V and 6 bases from J, with 18 bases between. The CDR3 is 15 residues long. Germline V gene lookup returns CDR1 SEHNR and CDR2 FQNEAQ (reference sequence). While infection was still active, Seattle patients were enrolled and then followed longitudinally.

Sequenced: peripheral blood. V and J are TRBV7-9 and TRBJ1-1; D might be TRBD1 (5 bases). This TCR came from a man aged 55 to 70 with COVID-19, enrolled during active disease. The CDR3 coding sequence is TGTGCCAGCAGCTCCTGGCCCGACTGGGGCGCTGAAGCTTTCTTT. It yields the protein CASSSWPDWGAEAFF. Full variable domain (missing parts from reference TRBV7-9 and TRBJ1-1): DTGVSQNPRHKITKRGQNVTFRCDPISEHNRLYWYRQTLGQGPEFLTYFQNEAQLEKSRLLSDRFSAERPKGSFSTLEIQRTEQGDSAMYLCASSSWPDWGAEAFFGQGTRLTVV.